Detailed here is one T cell receptor (beta chain). The data were obtained in a study of blood T cell repertoires in COVID-19. From germline, CDR1 is SGHTA and CDR2 FQGTGA. V shed 7 bases, J shed 3 bases, and the junction held 14 bases outside the gene matches. CDR3 length: 18 residues. Original analysis: Estimates of nucleated cell counts were drawn from the amplification of reference gene primers. The repertoire was sequenced with immunoSEQ multiplex PCR; TCRdb's copy has only in-frame clones and lacks some. Clonal size and the V and J genes are those of that table, whereas D and trimming came from the DNA. This table has 55,000 to 60,000 clones, approximately 87% appearing once.

Sequencing was done on a sample of peripheral blood. This sequence was found in a man in his forties with active COVID-19. This chain connects TRBV7-3 to TRBJ2-2, with TRBD2 matching over 10 bases. For the CDR3, the DNA is TGTGCCAGCACCCAGGGGGCTAGCGGGAGTAGGTACACCGGGGAGCTGTTTTTT. Its protein product is CASTQGASGSRYTGELFF.